This T cell receptor beta chain was recorded in a study of control samples from healthy donors and cancer patients. The repertoire was sequenced with immunoSEQ multiplex PCR; TCRdb's copy has only in-frame clones and lacks some. Of approximately 50,000 clones listed, 90% to 95% are singletons. The CDR3 covers 16 residues. The germline gives CDR1 KGHDR, CDR2 SFDVKD. The V gene end was trimmed by 4 bases and the J gene end by 6 bases; junction bases not matched to a gene: 6. The source is a man aged 25-40 years in good health. Material: blood. V is TRBV24-1 and J is TRBJ2-1, with 12 bases identical to TRBD2. The CDR3 coding sequence is TGTGCCACCAGTGACGCACTAGCGGGAGGCGGCAATGAGCAGTTCTTC. Encoded protein: CATSDALAGGGNEQFF.